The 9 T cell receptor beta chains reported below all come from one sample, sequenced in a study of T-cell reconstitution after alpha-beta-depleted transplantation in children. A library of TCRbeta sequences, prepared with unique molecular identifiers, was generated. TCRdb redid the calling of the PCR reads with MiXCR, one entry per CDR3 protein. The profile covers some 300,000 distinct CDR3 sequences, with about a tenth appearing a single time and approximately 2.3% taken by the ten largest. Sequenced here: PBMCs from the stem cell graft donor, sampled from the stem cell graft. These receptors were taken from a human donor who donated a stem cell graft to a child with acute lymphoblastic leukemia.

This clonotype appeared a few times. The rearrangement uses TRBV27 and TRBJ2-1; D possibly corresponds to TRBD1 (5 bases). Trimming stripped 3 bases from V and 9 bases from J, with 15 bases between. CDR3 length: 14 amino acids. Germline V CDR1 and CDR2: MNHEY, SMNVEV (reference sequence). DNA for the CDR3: TGTGCCAGCAGTTTGACCCACAGGTTGAGTGAGCAGTTCTTC. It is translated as CASSLTHRLSEQFF.

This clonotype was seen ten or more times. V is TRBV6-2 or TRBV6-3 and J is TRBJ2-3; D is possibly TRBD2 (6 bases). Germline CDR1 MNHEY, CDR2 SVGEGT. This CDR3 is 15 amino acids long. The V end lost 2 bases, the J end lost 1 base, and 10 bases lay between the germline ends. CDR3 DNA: TGTGCCAGCAGTTACGGGGCTAGCGGCACAGATACGCAGTATTTT. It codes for CASSYGASGTDTQYF.

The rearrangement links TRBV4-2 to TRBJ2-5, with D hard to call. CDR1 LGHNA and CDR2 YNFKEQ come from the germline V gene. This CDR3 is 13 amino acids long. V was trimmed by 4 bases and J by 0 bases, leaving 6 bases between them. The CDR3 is CASSPRHQETQYF. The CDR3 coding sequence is TGTGCCAGCAGCCCCCGCCACCAAGAGACCCAGTACTTC.

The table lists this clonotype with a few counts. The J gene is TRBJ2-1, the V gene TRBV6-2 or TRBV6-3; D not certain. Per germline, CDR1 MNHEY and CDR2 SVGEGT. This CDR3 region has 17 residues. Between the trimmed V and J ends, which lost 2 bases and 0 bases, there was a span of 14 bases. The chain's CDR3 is CASSYPPGLSSYNEQFF. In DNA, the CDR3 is TGTGCCAGCAGTTACCCCCCTGGCCTTAGCTCCTACAATGAGCAGTTCTTC.

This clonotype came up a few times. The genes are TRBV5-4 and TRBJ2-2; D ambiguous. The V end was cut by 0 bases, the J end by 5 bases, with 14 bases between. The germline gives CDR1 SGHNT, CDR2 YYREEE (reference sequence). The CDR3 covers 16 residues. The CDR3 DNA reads TGTGCCAGCAGCTTGGGTCTGCGGCCCACGACCGGGGAGCTGTTTTTT. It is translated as CASSLGLRPTTGELFF.

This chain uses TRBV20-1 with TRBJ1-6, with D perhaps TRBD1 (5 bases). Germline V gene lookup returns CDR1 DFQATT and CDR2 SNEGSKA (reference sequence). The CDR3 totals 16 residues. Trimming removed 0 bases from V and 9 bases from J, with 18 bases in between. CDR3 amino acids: CSARDQGTIGSSPLHF. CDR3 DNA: TGCAGTGCTAGAGATCAGGGTACCATTGGAAGTTCACCCCTCCACTTT.

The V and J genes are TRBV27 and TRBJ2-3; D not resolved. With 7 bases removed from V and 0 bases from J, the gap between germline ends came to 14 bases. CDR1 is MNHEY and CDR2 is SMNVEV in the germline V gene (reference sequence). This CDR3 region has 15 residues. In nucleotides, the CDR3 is TGTGCCAGCACTATCTTCGGATCTAGCACAGATACGCAGTATTTT. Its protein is CASTIFGSSTDTQYF.

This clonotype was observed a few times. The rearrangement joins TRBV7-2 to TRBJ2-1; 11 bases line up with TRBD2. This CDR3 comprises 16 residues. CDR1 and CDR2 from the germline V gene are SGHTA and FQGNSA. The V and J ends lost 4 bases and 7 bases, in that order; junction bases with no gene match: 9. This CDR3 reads CASSSLTSGNRNEQFF. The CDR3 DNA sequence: TGTGCCAGCAGCTCTTTGACTAGCGGGAATCGAAATGAGCAGTTCTTC. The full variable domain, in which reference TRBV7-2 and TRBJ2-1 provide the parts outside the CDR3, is GAGVSQSPSNKVTEKGKDVELRCDPISGHTALYWYRQSLGQGLEFLIYFQGNSAPDKSGLPSDRFSAERTGGSVSTLTIQRTQQEDSAVYLCASSSLTSGNRNEQFFGPGTRLTVL.

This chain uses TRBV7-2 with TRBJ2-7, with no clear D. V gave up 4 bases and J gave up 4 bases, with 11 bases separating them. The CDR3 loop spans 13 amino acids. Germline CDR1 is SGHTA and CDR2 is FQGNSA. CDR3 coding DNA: TGTGCCAGCAGCTCCAGCCCCCATTACGAGCAGTACTTC. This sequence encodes CASSSSPHYEQYF.